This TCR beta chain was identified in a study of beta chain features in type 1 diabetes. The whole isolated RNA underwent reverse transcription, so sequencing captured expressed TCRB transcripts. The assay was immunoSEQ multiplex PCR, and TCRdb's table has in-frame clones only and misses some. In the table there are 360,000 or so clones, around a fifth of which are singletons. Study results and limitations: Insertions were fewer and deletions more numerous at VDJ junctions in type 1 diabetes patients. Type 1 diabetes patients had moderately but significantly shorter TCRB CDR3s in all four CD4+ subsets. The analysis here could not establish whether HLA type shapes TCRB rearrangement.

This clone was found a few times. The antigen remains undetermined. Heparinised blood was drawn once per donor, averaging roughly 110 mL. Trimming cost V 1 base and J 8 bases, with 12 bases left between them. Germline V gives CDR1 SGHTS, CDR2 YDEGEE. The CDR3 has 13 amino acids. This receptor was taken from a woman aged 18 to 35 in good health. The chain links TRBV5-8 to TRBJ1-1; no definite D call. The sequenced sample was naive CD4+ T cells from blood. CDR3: CASSLPRSIEAFF. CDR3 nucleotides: TGTGCCAGCAGCTTGCCCCGCAGTATCGAAGCTTTCTTT.